The sequence of this T cell receptor beta chain was determined in a study of blood T cell repertoires in COVID-19. From germline, CDR1 is ENHRY and CDR2 SYGVKD. V was clipped by 1 base and J by 3 bases; unmatched bases: 4. CDR3 size: 15 residues. The assay was immunoSEQ multiplex PCR, and TCRdb's table has in-frame clones only and misses some. Among 95,000 to 150,000 clones listed, 80% to 90% were seen once. The sample comprised peripheral blood. The sequence was obtained from a woman aged 70 to 79 with acute or convalescent COVID-19. The V gene is TRBV10-3, the J gene TRBJ2-7; TRBD1 matches 9 bases. CDR3 DNA: TGTGCCATCAGTGAGTACGGACAGGGGCTCTACGAGCAGTACTTC. It codes for CAISEYGQGLYEQYF.